This T cell receptor (beta chain) was sequenced in a study of cytomegalovirus exposure and HLA in healthy donors. Study findings and constraints: Presence/absence analysis assumed near-uniform sequencing depth across donors. In terms of immune exposure information, only CMV serostatus was available. The authors later found most CMV-associated TCR beta chains appeared HLA-restricted.

About this clone itself: Its antigen is unidentified.

The PCR contained 60 Vbeta and 13 Jbeta primers. How the authors handled the data: Later, 65 million to 90 million unique TCR beta chains were counted in an analysis, and around 11 million of them were shared. TCRdb's table, derived via immunoSEQ multiplex PCR, lists solely in-frame clones and lacks some. V and J calls plus clone size are reproduced from that table; the DNA served to infer D and trimming. The profile shows about 130,000 clones, around 81% of them singletons. The CDR3 spans 15 residues. Germline V gene sequence: CDR1 SGHTA, CDR2 FQGNSA. Germline trimming cut 3 bases from V and 4 bases from J; bases unmatched to any gene: 6.

Sequencing was done on a sample of PBMCs. The V gene is TRBV7-2, the J gene TRBJ2-3, with 8 bases fitting TRBD2. The receptor was derived from a woman aged 45 to 65 in good health and CMV-seronegative. The CDR3 nucleotides read TGTGCCAGCAGCTTCGGCGGGGGGAGGGCAGATACGCAGTATTTT. Translation: CASSFGGGRADTQYF.